Ten or more counts support the clone carrying this T cell receptor beta chain. Its antigen is still unknown. CDR1 and CDR2 (germline): LGHNA, YSLEER. V was trimmed by 5 bases and J by 1 base, leaving 8 bases between them. The CDR3 runs 14 residues. This record comes from a study of response to subunit inactivated influenza vaccine. TCRdb reprocessed the RT-PCR reads via MiXCR and lists one record per CDR3 protein. This sample has some 520,000 distinct CDR3 sequences, with 15% to 20% found just once. Study results and limitations: The authors proposed limited new T cell recruitment per seasonal influenza vaccination.

The clonotype was recovered from a man between 50 and 75 years old who received an inactivated influenza vaccine. The chain is built from TRBV4-3 and TRBJ2-2; perhaps TRBD2 as D (5 bases). The sequenced sample was CD4+ T cells sorted from PBMCs, obtained around 25 months after vaccination. CDR3 sequence reads: CASSASGNTGELFF. CDR3 coding DNA: TGCGCCAGCAGCGCCAGCGGGAACACCGGGGAGCTGTTTTTT.